This entry lists 11 T cell receptor beta chains sequenced from one sample in a study of blood T cell repertoires in COVID-19. Generated by immunoSEQ multiplex PCR, the TCRdb table keeps only in-frame clones and is missing some. The data show under 200,000 clones, with 86% seen just once and about 0.81% held by the top ten. The material sequenced was peripheral blood. Receptors originate from a woman in her seventies with acute or convalescent COVID-19.

The CDR3 loop is CASSIVGGRSNEQFF. CDR3 bases: TGTGCCAGTAGTATAGTTGGCGGGAGAAGTAATGAGCAGTTCTTC. This chain links TRBV19 with TRBJ2-1; 7 bases align to TRBD2. CDR1 is LNHDA, CDR2 SQIVND, per germline (reference sequence). The V and J ends lost 1 base and 7 bases, in that order; junction bases with no gene match: 7. The CDR3 runs 15 residues.

The rearrangement links TRBV29-1 to TRBJ2-1; TRBD1 might be the D (6 bases). The ends were cut back, 4 bases at V and 4 bases at J, with 14 bases in the middle. The CDR3 has 14 residues. CDR1 and CDR2 (germline): SQVTM, ANQGSEA. The CDR3 DNA sequence: TGCAGCGTTGTAAGGACAGTCGGGTACAATGAGCAGTTCTTC. It encodes CSVVRTVGYNEQFF.

The chain carries TRBV27 and TRBJ2-5; D remains unclear. Deletions cut 5 bases from V and 2 bases from J, with 15 bases between. This CDR3 has 15 residues. In germline, CDR1 is MNHEY, CDR2 SMNVEV (reference sequence). The CDR3 loop reads CASSHAEAGQETQYF. CDR3 coding DNA: TGTGCCAGCAGTCACGCCGAAGCAGGTCAAGAGACCCAGTACTTC.

The gene calls are TRBV4-1 and TRBJ1-3, with a weak D call TRBD1 (6 bases). This CDR3 region has 15 residues. CDR1 and CDR2 (germline): MGHRA, YSYEKL. V was clipped by 4 bases and J by 4 bases, with 14 bases between them. CDR3 sequence (DNA): TGCGCCAGCAGCCCCGGGGGGCTAGGAGGAAACACCATATATTTT. Protein product: CASSPGGLGGNTIYF.

This rearrangement joins TRBV3-1 (or the pseudogene TRBV3-2) to TRBJ1-6, with D possibly being TRBD1 (6 bases). The CDR3 extends over 15 amino acids. V dropped 3 bases and J dropped 6 bases, with 12 bases sitting between them. The V gene's germline CDR1 is LGHDT and CDR2 YNNKEL (reference sequence). The CDR3 sequence: CASSQLTGANSPLHF. Here the CDR3 DNA reads TGTGCCAGCAGCCAGCTGACAGGAGCTAATTCACCCCTCCACTTT.

This chain joins TRBV29-1 and TRBJ2-5; D may be TRBD1 (6 bases). V was cut by 7 bases and J by 0 bases, with 12 bases left in between. CDR3 length: 13 residues. Looked up from germline, CDR1 is SQVTM and CDR2 is ANQGSEA. CDR3 sequence (DNA): TGCAGCGCCGGACAGACGTACCAAGAGACCCAGTACTTC. This sequence encodes CSAGQTYQETQYF. Together with reference TRBV29-1 and TRBJ2-5, the CDR3 gives the full variable domain: SAVISQKPSRDICQRGTSLTIQCQVDSQVTMMFWYRQQPGQSLTLIATANQGSEATYESGFVIDKFPISRPNLTFSTLTVSNMSPEDSSIYLCSAGQTYQETQYFGPGTRLLVL.

A single count supports this clone. This chain uses TRBV2 with TRBJ1-6, with D maybe TRBD1 (5 bases). The V end lost 6 bases, the J end lost 5 bases, and 20 bases lay between the germline ends. From germline, CDR1 is SNHLY and CDR2 FYNNEI. The CDR3 runs to 17 residues. The CDR3: CASRGALLGPDNSPLHF. For the CDR3, the DNA is TGTGCCAGCAGAGGGGCTTTATTAGGGCCGGATAATTCACCCCTCCACTTT. Variable domain in full (rest from reference TRBV2 and TRBJ1-6): EPEVTQTPSHQVTQMGQEVILRCVPISNHLYFYWYRQILGQKVEFLVSFYNNEISEKSEIFDDQFSVERPDGSNFTLKIRSTKLEDSAMYFCASRGALLGPDNSPLHFGNGTRLTVT.

The chain carries TRBV5-1 and TRBJ1-4, with D unresolved. CDR1 and CDR2 (germline): SGHRS, YFSETQ. V lost 5 bases to trimming and J lost 8 bases, with 19 bases between them. The CDR3 runs 15 residues. The chain's CDR3 is CASSSAALQNEKLFF. The CDR3 DNA sequence: TGCGCCAGCAGTAGCGCAGCGCTACAGAACGAAAAACTGTTTTTT.

The CDR3 loop is CASSEGRGNYGYTF. CDR3 nucleotides: TGTGCCAGCAGTGAAGGCAGAGGAAACTATGGCTACACCTTC. The rearrangement links TRBV2 to TRBJ1-2; D is unresolved. From germline, CDR1 is SNHLY and CDR2 FYNNEI. Trimming cost V 1 base and J 2 bases, with 8 bases left between them. The CDR3 runs 14 residues.

This clone was seen only a few times. V is TRBV5-8 and J is TRBJ2-4, with D possibly TRBD1 on 6 matching bases. The CDR3 totals 15 residues. V was cut by 4 bases and J by 1 base, with 12 bases left in between. The germline V gene has CDR1 SGHTS and CDR2 YDEGEE. The CDR3 nucleotides are TGTGCCAGCAGCCCGAGGGGGATTGCCAAAAACATTCAGTACTTC. Translating it yields CASSPRGIAKNIQYF.

V gene TRBV28 combines with J gene TRBJ2-7, with 8 bases fitting TRBD2. The junction had 7 bases not matched to a gene; V was cut back by 10 bases and J by 8 bases. CDR1 is MDHEN and CDR2 is SYDVKM in the germline V gene. This CDR3 spans 11 amino acids. CDR3 in amino acids: CATIDSGKQYF. The CDR3 DNA reads as TGTGCCACCATAGATAGCGGGAAGCAGTACTTC.